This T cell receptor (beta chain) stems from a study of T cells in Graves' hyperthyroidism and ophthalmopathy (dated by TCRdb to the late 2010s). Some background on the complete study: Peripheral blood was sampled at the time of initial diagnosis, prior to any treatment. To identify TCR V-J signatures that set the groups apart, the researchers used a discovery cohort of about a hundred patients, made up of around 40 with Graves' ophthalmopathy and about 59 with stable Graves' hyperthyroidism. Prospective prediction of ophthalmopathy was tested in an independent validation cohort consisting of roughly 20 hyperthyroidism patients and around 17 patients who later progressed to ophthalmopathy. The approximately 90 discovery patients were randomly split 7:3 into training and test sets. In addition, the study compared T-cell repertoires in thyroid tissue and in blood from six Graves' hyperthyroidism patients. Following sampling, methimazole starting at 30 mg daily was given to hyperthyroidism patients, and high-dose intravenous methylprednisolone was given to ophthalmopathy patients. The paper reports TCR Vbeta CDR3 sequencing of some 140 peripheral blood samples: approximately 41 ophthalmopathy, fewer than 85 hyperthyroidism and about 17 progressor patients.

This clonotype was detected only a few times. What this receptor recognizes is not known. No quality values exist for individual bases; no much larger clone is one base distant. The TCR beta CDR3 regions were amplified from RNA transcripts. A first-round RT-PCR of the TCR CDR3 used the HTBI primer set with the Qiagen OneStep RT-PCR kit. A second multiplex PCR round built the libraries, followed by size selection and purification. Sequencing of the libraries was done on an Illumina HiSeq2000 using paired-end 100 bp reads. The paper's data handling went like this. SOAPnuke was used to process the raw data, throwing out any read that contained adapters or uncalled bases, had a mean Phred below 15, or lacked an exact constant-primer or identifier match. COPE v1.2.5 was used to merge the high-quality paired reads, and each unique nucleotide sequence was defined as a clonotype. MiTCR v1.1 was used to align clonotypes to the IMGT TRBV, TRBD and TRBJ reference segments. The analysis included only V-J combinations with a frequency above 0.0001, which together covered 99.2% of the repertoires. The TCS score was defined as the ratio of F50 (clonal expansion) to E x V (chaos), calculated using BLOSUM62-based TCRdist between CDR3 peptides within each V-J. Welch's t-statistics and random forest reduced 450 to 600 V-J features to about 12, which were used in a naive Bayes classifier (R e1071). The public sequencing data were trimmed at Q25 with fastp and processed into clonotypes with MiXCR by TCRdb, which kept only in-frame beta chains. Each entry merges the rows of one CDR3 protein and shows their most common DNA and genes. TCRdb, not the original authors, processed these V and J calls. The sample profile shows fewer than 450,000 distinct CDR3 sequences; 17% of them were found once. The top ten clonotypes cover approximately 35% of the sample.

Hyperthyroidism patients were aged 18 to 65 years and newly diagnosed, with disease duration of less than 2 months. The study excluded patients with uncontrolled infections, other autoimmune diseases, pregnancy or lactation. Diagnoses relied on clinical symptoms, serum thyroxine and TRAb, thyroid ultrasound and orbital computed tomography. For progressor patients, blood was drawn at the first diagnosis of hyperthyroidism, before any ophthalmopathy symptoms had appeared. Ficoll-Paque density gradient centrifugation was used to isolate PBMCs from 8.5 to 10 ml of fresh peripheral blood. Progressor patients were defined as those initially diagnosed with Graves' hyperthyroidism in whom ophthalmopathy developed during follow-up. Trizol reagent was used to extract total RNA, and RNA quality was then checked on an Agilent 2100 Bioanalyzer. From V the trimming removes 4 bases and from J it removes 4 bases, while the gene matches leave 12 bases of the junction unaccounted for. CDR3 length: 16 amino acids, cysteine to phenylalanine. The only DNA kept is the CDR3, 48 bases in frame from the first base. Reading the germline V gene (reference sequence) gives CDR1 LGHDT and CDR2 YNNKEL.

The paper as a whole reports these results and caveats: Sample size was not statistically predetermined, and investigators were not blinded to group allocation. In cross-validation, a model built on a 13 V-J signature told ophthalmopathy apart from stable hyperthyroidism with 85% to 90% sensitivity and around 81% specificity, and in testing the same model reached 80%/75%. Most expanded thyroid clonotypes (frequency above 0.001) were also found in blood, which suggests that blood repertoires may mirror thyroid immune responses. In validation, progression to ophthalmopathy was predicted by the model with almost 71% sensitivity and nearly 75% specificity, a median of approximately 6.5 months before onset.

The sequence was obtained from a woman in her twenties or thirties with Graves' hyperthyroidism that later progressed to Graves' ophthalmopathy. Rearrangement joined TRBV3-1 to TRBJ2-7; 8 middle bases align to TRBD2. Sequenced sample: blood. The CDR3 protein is CASSPLGAGGLYEQYF. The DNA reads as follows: TGTGCCAGCAGCCCCCTCGGTGCGGGAGGACTTTACGAGCAGTACTTC.